This is a list of T cell receptor beta chains from one sample in a study of cytomegalovirus exposure and HLA in healthy donors. Profiled with immunoSEQ multiplex PCR; TCRdb holds only in-frame clones, not every one. The sample comprises about 120,000 clones, around 74% of which are singletons, and 25% to 35% rests with the top ten. Sequencing used PBMCs. All receptors derive from a man aged 55 to 69 in good health and CMV-seropositive. Each CDR3 is given with its conserved first and last residue. The D gene is left open where the match is weak. A clone size is listed for some rows: how often the clone was seen (once, few, many), or a class if it is expanded.

size	D	V	J	CDR3	DNA
NA	TRBD1	TRBV28	TRBJ2-7	CASGTGRREQYF	TGTGCCAGCGGGACAGGGCGAAGGGAGCAGTACTTC
NA	TRBD1	TRBV5-6	TRBJ2-7	CASRLGQSMVHEQYF	TGTGCCAGCAGACTGGGACAGTCCATGGTCCACGAGCAGTACTTC
few	NA	TRBV11-1	TRBJ1-1	CASSLEAVMNTEAFF	TGTGCCAGCAGCTTAGAGGCGGTCATGAACACTGAAGCTTTCTTT
NA	TRBD1	TRBV18	TRBJ2-1	CASSLGQGQYNEQFF	TGTGCCAGCTCACTAGGACAGGGGCAATACAATGAGCAGTTCTTC
NA	TRBD1	TRBV2	TRBJ2-7	CASSDPERGTGWGEQYF	TGTGCCAGCAGTGATCCTGAGAGGGGGACAGGGTGGGGCGAGCAGTACTTC
NA	NA	TRBV5-4	TRBJ2-1	CASSGEGPGSYEQFF	TGTGCCAGCAGCGGCGAGGGTCCGGGGAGCTATGAGCAGTTCTTC
NA	TRBD2	TRBV15	TRBJ2-5	CATSPGGVKETQYF	TGTGCCACCAGTCCGGGAGGGGTGAAAGAGACCCAGTACTTC
NA	TRBD1	TRBV30	TRBJ1-3	CARTGGSSGNTIYF	TGTGCAAGGACAGGGGGCTCTTCTGGAAACACCATATATTTT
NA	TRBD1	TRBV18	TRBJ2-7	CASSPPGTGAQGEQYF	TGTGCCAGCTCACCGCCCGGGACAGGGGCCCAAGGCGAGCAGTACTTC
NA	NA	TRBV5-1	TRBJ1-1	CASSLGHSNTEAFF	TGCGCCAGCAGCTTGGGCCACTCGAACACTGAAGCTTTCTTT
NA	TRBD1	TRBV18	TRBJ1-2	CASSFLGQVHYGYTF	TGTGCCAGCTCATTCTTGGGACAGGTACACTATGGCTACACCTTC
NA	TRBD1	TRBV27	TRBJ2-1	CASRTGTGWYNEQFF	TGTGCCAGCAGAACCGGGACAGGGTGGTACAATGAGCAGTTCTTC
NA	TRBD2	TRBV5-1	TRBJ2-2	CASSPTSGGNTGELFF	TGCGCCAGCAGCCCGACTAGCGGGGGGAACACCGGGGAGCTGTTTTTT
NA	NA	TRBV30	TRBJ1-1	CAWQTENTEAFF	TGTGCCTGGCAGACAGAGAACACTGAAGCTTTCTTT
NA	TRBD2	TRBV7-3	TRBJ2-2	CASSLIPGGGTGELFF	TGTGCCAGCAGCTTGATCCCGGGGGGGGGCACCGGGGAGCTGTTTTTT
NA	TRBD2	TRBV4-2	TRBJ2-3	CASSQEISGGSVGTQYF	TGTGCCAGCAGCCAAGAAATCAGCGGGGGTTCGGTGGGTACGCAGTATTTT
NA	NA	TRBV10-3	TRBJ1-2	CAISGQANYGYTF	TGTGCCATCAGTGGGCAGGCGAACTATGGCTACACCTTC
NA	TRBD1	TRBV6-1	TRBJ1-1	CASRRQGGTEAFF	TGTGCCAGCAGGCGACAGGGTGGAACTGAAGCTTTCTTT
NA	NA	TRBV5-4	TRBJ2-7	CASSPQGGLDPGGQYF	TGTGCCAGCAGCCCCCAGGGGGGACTAGATCCTGGGGGGCAGTACTTC
NA	TRBD1	TRBV6-6	TRBJ1-5	CASSTRTGDQPQHF	TGTGCCAGCAGTACCAGGACAGGCGACCAGCCCCAGCATTTT
few	TRBD2	TRBV27	TRBJ2-1	CASSLLASGGQYNEQFF	TGTGCCAGCAGTTTATTGGCTAGCGGGGGGCAGTACAATGAGCAGTTCTTC
NA	TRBD1	TRBV5-1	TRBJ2-2	CASSLAQGYTGELFF	TGCGCCAGCAGCCTGGCACAGGGGTACACCGGGGAGCTGTTTTTT
NA	NA	TRBV6-5	TRBJ1-4	CASSPTGPNEKLFF	TGTGCCAGCAGCCCGACAGGCCCTAATGAAAAACTGTTTTTT
few	NA	TRBV7-3	TRBJ1-1	CASSPWARNTEAFF	TGTGCCAGCAGCCCTTGGGCCAGGAACACTGAAGCTTTCTTT
NA	NA	TRBV6-4	TRBJ2-1	CASSDSSGSYNEQFF	TGTGCCAGCAGTGACTCTAGCGGCTCCTACAATGAGCAGTTCTTC
once	TRBD1	TRBV27	TRBJ1-6	CASSFSQGGNSPLHF	TGTGCCAGCAGTTTCTCGCAGGGGGGAAATTCACCCCTCCACTTT
once	NA	TRBV5-1	TRBJ2-2	CASSLELRSATGELFF	TGCGCCAGCAGCCTAGAACTACGTTCGGCCACCGGGGAGCTGTTTTTT
NA	TRBD1	TRBV29-1	TRBJ2-5	CSVERAGGETQYF	TGCAGCGTTGAGAGAGCAGGGGGAGAGACCCAGTACTTC
NA	TRBD2	TRBV5-4	TRBJ2-5	CASSLAASGTQETQYF	TGTGCCAGCAGCTTGGCTGCTAGCGGGACACAGGAGACCCAGTACTTC
NA	NA	TRBV7-3	TRBJ1-3	CASSQAPGTGNTIYF	TGTGCCAGCAGTCAGGCCCCTGGTACTGGAAACACCATATATTTT
NA	TRBD2	TRBV29-1	TRBJ2-1	CSVEPGTSGKGEQFF	TGCAGCGTTGAACCCGGGACTAGCGGGAAAGGAGAGCAGTTCTTC